This TCR beta chain was identified in a study of blood T cells in healthy people across ages. About the study: In model experiments, template switching was able to capture about one barcoded beta molecule for every two T cells that were present. Study-level results: Older age went with lower TCR beta diversity per million T cells, in a roughly linear way. It was held that the diversity estimates obtained from one million T cells were underestimates.

A second PCR, run for roughly 6 to 11 cycles, used a sample-barcoded 5' primer plus a J-beta primer mix. A single record per CDR3 protein comes from TCRdb applying MiXCR to the 5' RACE reads. The sample shows about 620,000 distinct CDR3 sequences, approximately 52% of them seen only once. Notes on this clonotype: Its antigen remains unknown.

The CDR3 has 14 residues. Per the germline V gene, CDR1 is SGHTA and CDR2 is FQGNSA. Trimming took 2 bases from V and 5 from J, leaving 11 bases between them. The source material was blood. This TCR came from a woman over 75 in good health. The rearrangement joins TRBV7-2 to TRBJ2-3, with D possibly being TRBD2 (6 bases). CDR3 sequence (DNA): TGTGCCAGCAGCTTAAGGCAGGGACTAGATACGCAGTATTTT. Residues: CASSLRQGLDTQYF.